This T cell receptor beta chain was sequenced for a study of identical twins. TCRdb ran MiXCR on the 5' RACE reads and lists one entry per CDR3 protein. Altogether 200,000 or so distinct CDR3 sequences are present, less than 8% being singletons, with the ten largest covering approximately 2%. V was cut by 6 bases and J by 5 bases, with 23 bases left in between. The CDR3 is 17 residues long. Germline values: CDR1 MNHEY, CDR2 SMNVEV (reference sequence). These data were likewise used in another study, on yellow fever vaccine responses in identical twins.

The TCR comes from a woman aged 18-30 years in good health. Sequences were obtained from memory (CD45RO+) T cells sorted from blood. The V gene is TRBV27, the J gene TRBJ1-5; D might be TRBD1 (6 bases). CDR3 amino acids: CASRSTRVTGTYQPQHF. CDR3 nucleotides: TGTGCCAGCAGAAGCACCCGAGTGACAGGAACTTATCAGCCCCAGCATTTT.